The 22 T cell receptor beta chains listed next were all sequenced from one sample in a study of blood T cell repertoires in COVID-19 (dated by TCRdb to the early 2020s). Library construction relied on the immunoSEQ multiplex PCR assay. The table comes from immuneACCESS by way of TCRdb, which keeps in-frame sequences with V and J called. Part of the clones is missing from these tables; in studies checked, under half for an unresolved V gene and the rest for unknown reasons. A total of approximately 240,000 clones appear in this sample, roughly 88% of them only once. The top ten hold approximately 2.1% of the sample. Sequenced input: peripheral blood. These receptors were collected from a woman in her thirties or forties who had recovered from COVID-19.

The chain has TRBV12-3 or TRBV12-4 and TRBJ2-5, with D uncertain. CDR3 size: 13 residues. V lost 3 bases, J lost 2 bases, and 7 bases lay in between. DNA of the CDR3: TGTGCCAGCAGTTTCGCGGAACAAGAGACCCAGTACTTC. As protein: CASSFAEQETQYF.

This chain links TRBV18 with TRBJ1-6; D perhaps matches TRBD1 (6 bases). Trimming removed 5 bases from V and 7 bases from J, with 12 bases in between. The germline V gene has CDR1 KGHSH and CDR2 LQKENI. This CDR3 has 14 residues. CDR3 loop: CASSSTGWNSPLHF. Here the CDR3 DNA reads TGTGCCAGCTCATCCACAGGGTGGAATTCACCCCTCCACTTT.

V usage is TRBV6-1 and J usage is TRBJ1-2, with 8 bases aligning to TRBD1. V shed 3 bases, J shed 8 bases, and the junction held 5 bases outside the gene matches. Germline CDR1 and CDR2: MNHNS and SASEGT. This CDR3 has 13 amino acids. The DNA for the CDR3 is TGTGCCAGCAGTGAGGACAGGGTCCGAGGCTACACCTTC. This sequence encodes CASSEDRVRGYTF.

This clone was found a few times. This chain joins TRBV30 and TRBJ2-7, with 11 bases identical to TRBD1. Germline assignment: CDR1 GTSNPN and CDR2 SVGIG (reference sequence). The CDR3 has 15 residues. V lost 3 bases and J lost 3; bases outside the gene matches: 7. The CDR3 reads CAWRIWGQGDYEQYF. The CDR3 DNA sequence: TGTGCCTGGAGGATCTGGGGACAGGGGGACTACGAGCAGTACTTC.

The chain recombines TRBV7-2 with TRBJ1-3; the match to TRBD1 covers 8 bases. V trimming: 5 bases; J trimming: 4 bases; junction bases outside the gene matches: 4. The CDR3 contains 14 residues. Germline values: CDR1 SGHTA, CDR2 FQGNSA. Here the CDR3 DNA reads TGTGCCAGCAGCGCCTACAGGGGGGGAAACACCATATATTTT. This translates into CASSAYRGGNTIYF.

The chain recombines TRBV5-8 with TRBJ1-5; D unresolved. The germline gives CDR1 SGHTS, CDR2 YDEGEE. Trimming removed 2 bases at V and 3 bases at J, with 9 bases between. The CDR3 has 14 amino acids. This CDR3 is CASSFEADNQPQHF. The CDR3, as DNA: TGTGCCAGCAGCTTTGAGGCGGACAATCAGCCCCAGCATTTT.

The V call is TRBV29-1, the J call TRBJ2-7; weak D call: TRBD2 (5 bases). The CDR3 is 12 residues long. The V end lost 7 bases, the J end lost 5 bases, and 15 bases lay between the germline ends. CDR1 SQVTM and CDR2 ANQGSEA come from the germline V gene. CDR3 in DNA: TGCAGCGCTGGGGATTCCGGGAACGAGCAGTACTTC. Protein product: CSAGDSGNEQYF.

The rearrangement joins TRBV11-1 to TRBJ1-4; D perhaps matches TRBD1 (5 bases). Germline loops: CDR1 SGHAT, CDR2 FQDESV (reference sequence). V lost 5 bases and J lost 8, with 12 bases in between. The CDR3 has 13 residues. CDR3 in amino acids: CASSRDRLEKLFF. DNA for the CDR3: TGTGCCAGCAGCCGTGACAGACTCGAAAAACTGTTTTTT.

V gene TRBV24-1 combines with J gene TRBJ2-3, with 12 bases identical to TRBD1. The J segment lost 6 bases and the V segment lost 6 bases, leaving 9 bases of the junction unmatched. This CDR3 comprises 16 residues. CDR1 KGHDR and CDR2 SFDVKD come from the germline V gene. The CDR3 is CATSTQGQGAGDTQYF. The CDR3 DNA reads TGTGCCACCAGTACCCAGGGACAGGGGGCGGGCGATACGCAGTATTTT.

In DNA form, the CDR3 reads TGTGCCAGCAGCCAAGGGGTCACAGATACGCAGTATTTT. Translated: CASSQGVTDTQYF. J is TRBJ2-3 and V is TRBV7-3, with a tentative D call TRBD1 (5 bases). V gave up 5 bases and J gave up 2 bases, with 8 bases separating them. The CDR3 loop spans 13 amino acids. Germline values: CDR1 SGHTA, CDR2 FQGTGA.

The rearrangement joins TRBV4-3 to TRBJ2-7; 9 bases map to TRBD2. The ends lost 0 bases at V and 4 bases at J; junction bases unmatched: 7. Germline V gene lookup returns CDR1 LGHNA and CDR2 YSLEER. CDR3 size: 16 residues. The CDR3 protein is CASSQEIAGVGYEQYF. The CDR3 nucleotides are TGCGCCAGCAGCCAAGAGATAGCGGGAGTAGGGTACGAGCAGTACTTC.

Written as DNA, the CDR3 is TGTGCCAGCAGCGCGGCCGGGACAGGGAAGGTGGATACGCAGTATTTT. Translation: CASSAAGTGKVDTQYF. The rearrangement joins TRBV9 to TRBJ2-3; 9 bases agree with TRBD1. Germline V lookup: CDR1 SGDLS, CDR2 YYNGEE. The CDR3 loop spans 16 amino acids. The V and J ends lost 3 bases and 6 bases, in that order; junction bases with no gene match: 11.

The rearrangement links TRBV27 to TRBJ2-7; 8 positions match TRBD2. Trimming removed 3 bases from V and 5 bases from J; junction bases left unmatched: 9. The CDR3 spans 15 residues. Germline V gene data show CDR1 as MNHEY and CDR2 as SMNVEV (reference sequence). CDR3 protein: CASSFGGGYIDEQYF. Written as DNA, the CDR3 is TGTGCCAGCAGTTTCGGGGGGGGCTACATAGACGAGCAGTACTTC.

V is TRBV6-1 and J is TRBJ2-6; 8 bases map to TRBD1. Germline CDR1 reads MNHNS; CDR2 reads SASEGT. This CDR3 is built from 19 residues. With V trimmed by 10 bases and J by 0 bases, 17 bases remained unmatched. CDR3 bases: TGTGCCACCCGTGAAGCGAGGGACAGGACTCTCTCTGGGGCCAACGTCCTGACTTTC. Encoded protein: CATREARDRTLSGANVLTF.

The chain has TRBV5-1 and TRBJ2-3; 7 nucleotides line up with TRBD2. The CDR3 is 14 amino acids. V lost 6 bases, J lost 5 bases, and 9 bases stayed unmatched. CDR1 is SGHRS, CDR2 YFSETQ, per germline. The CDR3 sequence is CASTTGGIRDTQYF. CDR3 sequence (DNA): TGCGCCAGCACCACGGGGGGTATCAGAGATACGCAGTATTTT.

V and J are TRBV19 and TRBJ2-2; D perhaps matches TRBD1 (6 bases). The V end lost 3 bases, the J end lost 2 bases, and 25 bases lay between the germline ends. The germline V gene has CDR1 LNHDA and CDR2 SQIVND (reference sequence). The CDR3 sequence is 20 residues long. The DNA of the CDR3 is TGTGCCAGTAGTATGGGTTTATTTGGTTGGACAGACCATAACACCGGGGAGCTGTTTTTT. Protein product: CASSMGLFGWTDHNTGELFF.

The chain employs TRBV6-4 and TRBJ2-1; TRBD2 aligns across 10 bases. Per germline, CDR1 MRHNA and CDR2 SNTAGT. CDR3 length: 15 residues. With 3 bases clipped from V and 8 bases from J, the junction kept 7 bases outside the gene matches. This chain's CDR3 is CASSEESGRAHEQFF. The CDR3 DNA is TGTGCCAGCAGTGAAGAGAGCGGGAGGGCCCATGAGCAGTTCTTC.

The V gene is TRBV3-1 (or the pseudogene TRBV3-2), the J gene TRBJ2-1, with D tentatively TRBD1 (6 bases). The CDR3 is 15 amino acids. Trimming left V 0 bases short and J 3 bases short, with 9 bases between. The germline gives CDR1 LGHDT, CDR2 YNNKEL (reference sequence). The CDR3 coding sequence is TGTGCCAGCAGCCAAGAGGGACAAGTCTACAATGAGCAGTTCTTC. Amino acid sequence: CASSQEGQVYNEQFF.

The J gene is TRBJ1-1, the V gene TRBV7-2; 9 nucleotides line up with TRBD1. This CDR3 region has 14 residues. V lost 0 bases and J lost 5; bases outside the gene matches: 1. Looked up from germline, CDR1 is SGHTA and CDR2 is FQGNSA. The CDR3 reads CASSLAGTGTEAFF. CDR3 DNA sequence: TGTGCCAGCAGCTTAGCCGGGACAGGGACTGAAGCTTTCTTT.

The chain uses TRBV7-2 and TRBJ2-7, with a possible D match to TRBD1 (6 bases). The CDR3 runs to 16 residues. Germline V gene sequence: CDR1 SGHTA, CDR2 FQGNSA. Trimming removed 1 base from V and 0 bases from J, with 13 bases in between. The CDR3 reads CASSLERTASSYEQYF. For the CDR3, the DNA is TGTGCCAGCAGCTTAGAGAGGACAGCGAGCTCCTACGAGCAGTACTTC.

The chain couples TRBV5-1 to TRBJ2-7; D possibly corresponds to TRBD2 (6 bases). Between the trimmed V and J ends, which lost 4 bases and 3 bases, there was a span of 14 bases. Germline V gene data show CDR1 as SGHRS and CDR2 as YFSETQ. CDR3 length: 14 residues. CDR3 bases: TGCGCCAGCAGCGCCGGGACTCATTACTACGAGCAGTACTTC. This sequence encodes CASSAGTHYYEQYF.

The chain links TRBV5-4 to TRBJ2-7; D gene ambiguous. Trimming took 3 bases from V and 3 from J, leaving 4 bases between them. The CDR3 is made up of 11 amino acids. Germline V CDR1 and CDR2: SGHNT, YYREEE (reference sequence). CDR3 sequence: CASSSVYEQYF. DNA for the CDR3: TGTGCCAGCAGCTCAGTCTACGAGCAGTACTTC.